The next 21 T cell receptor beta chains were all read from a single sample in a study of cytomegalovirus exposure and HLA in healthy donors. The primer mix had 60 Vbeta and 13 Jbeta primers. Method: immunoSEQ multiplex PCR; TCRdb's copy keeps in-frame clones and lacks some. The table includes 250,000 or so clones, roughly 91% detected once. The sequencing input was PBMCs. These receptors were collected from a girl under 10 years old in good health and CMV-seronegative.

This chain joins TRBV28 and TRBJ1-4; D unresolved. The V end was cut by 3 bases, the J end by 3 bases, with 23 bases between. Germline-derived CDR1 and CDR2 are MDHEN and SYDVKM. The CDR3 is made up of 19 amino acids. The CDR3 region has the DNA TGTGCCAGCAGTTTCCATCGGTCCAGAGGGAAATGGGCTAATGAAAAACTGTTTTTT. Translated: CASSFHRSRGKWANEKLFF.

The CDR3 nucleotides are TGTGCCATCAGTGCCGGGACTAGGAATGAGCAGTTCTTC. Protein product: CAISAGTRNEQFF. The rearrangement joins TRBV10-3 to TRBJ2-1; 8 nucleotides line up with TRBD2. With 4 bases clipped from V and 7 bases from J, the junction kept 3 bases outside the gene matches. The germline gives CDR1 ENHRY, CDR2 SYGVKD. This CDR3 is built from 13 residues.

The V gene is TRBV6-1, the J gene TRBJ1-1, with D perhaps TRBD1 (5 bases). Germline V gene sequence: CDR1 MNHNS, CDR2 SASEGT. The CDR3 has 13 amino acids. Trimming cost V 1 base and J 8 bases, with 11 bases left between them. This CDR3 reads CASSEGRYREAFF. The DNA of the CDR3 is TGTGCCAGCAGTGAAGGGAGATACAGGGAAGCTTTCTTT.

The chain combines TRBV7-2 with TRBJ2-1; TRBD2 matches at 8 bases. V dropped 3 bases and J dropped 7; count of bases not matched to a gene: 8. Germline lookup yields CDR1 SGHTA and CDR2 FQGNSA. CDR3 size: 15 residues. In nucleotides, the CDR3 is TGTGCCAGCAGCTTTGGCGGGGGGCCAAGTAATGAGCAGTTCTTC. Its protein product is CASSFGGGPSNEQFF.

The V call is TRBV19, the J call TRBJ1-6, with D possibly TRBD1 on 5 matching bases. CDR1 and CDR2 (germline): LNHDA, SQIVND (reference sequence). This CDR3 is built from 14 residues. With 2 bases removed from V and 10 bases from J, the gap between germline ends came to 12 bases. CDR3 region: CASSILGTDSPLHF. The CDR3 DNA sequence: TGTGCCAGTAGTATACTGGGGACTGACTCACCCCTCCACTTT. The full variable domain, with the rest looked up from reference TRBV19 and TRBJ1-6, is DGGITQSPKYLFRKEGQNVTLSCEQNLNHDAMYWYRQDPGQGLRLIYYSQIVNDFQKGDIAEGYSVSREKKESFPLTVTSAQKNPTAFYLCASSILGTDSPLHFGNGTRLTVT.

The gene calls are TRBV11-2 and TRBJ2-5; TRBD1 might be the D (6 bases). The DNA end is more similar to TRBJ2-7, so the J call may be wrong. Germline-derived CDR1 and CDR2 are SGHAT and FQNNGV. The CDR3 extends over 14 amino acids. CDR3 sequence: CASSQQGDSYEQYF. The CDR3 DNA is TGTGCCAGCAGCCAACAGGGTGATAGCTACGAGCAGTACTTC.

The genes are TRBV2 and TRBJ2-7; the match to TRBD2 covers 7 bases. V dropped 7 bases and J dropped 0; count of bases not matched to a gene: 9. The CDR3 length is 15 residues. Germline V gene lookup returns CDR1 SNHLY and CDR2 FYNNEI. DNA for the CDR3: TGTGCCAGCAAGGAGCTAGCTAGCGGCTCCTACGAGCAGTACTTC. Its protein is CASKELASGSYEQYF.

In this sample, this clone turned up once. The gene calls are TRBV5-4 and TRBJ1-1; D gene uncertain. The CDR3 is 14 residues long. Germline V gene data show CDR1 as SGHNT and CDR2 as YYREEE (reference sequence). V was shortened by 0 bases and J by 1 base, with 7 bases between the two germline ends. DNA for the CDR3: TGTGCCAGCAGCTTGGACATATCGAACACTGAAGCTTTCTTT. It specifies CASSLDISNTEAFF.

The chain recombines TRBV7-2 with TRBJ2-1, with 13 bases aligning to TRBD2. The V gene's germline CDR1 is SGHTA and CDR2 FQGNSA. V was pared by 3 bases and J by 7 bases, with 6 bases of the junction left unmatched. The CDR3 sequence is 16 residues long. CDR3 protein: CASSFERLAGGNEQFF. CDR3 coding DNA: TGTGCCAGCAGCTTTGAGCGACTAGCGGGGGGAAATGAGCAGTTCTTC.

The V and J genes are TRBV9 and TRBJ2-1, with D possibly TRBD2 on 7 matching bases. Germline V CDR1 and CDR2: SGDLS, YYNGEE. The CDR3 contains 19 residues. Trimming left V 0 bases short and J 7 bases short, with 26 bases between. The CDR3 reads CASSVGRALNGGAGNEQFF. DNA of the CDR3: TGTGCCAGCAGCGTAGGAAGGGCCCTTAATGGGGGGGCGGGGAATGAGCAGTTCTTC.

The chain employs TRBV6-6 and TRBJ1-2; D is perhaps TRBD1 (6 bases). The ends were cut back, 10 bases at V and 8 bases at J, with 14 bases in the middle. The CDR3 totals 11 residues. Germline V lookup: CDR1 MNHNY, CDR2 SVGAGI (reference sequence). The CDR3 here is CAIRGGGGYTF. CDR3 sequence (DNA): TGTGCCATCAGGGGCGGAGGAGGCTACACCTTC.

The chain recombines TRBV21-1 with TRBJ1-5. TRBV21-1 constitutes a pseudogene. CDR3 size: 15 residues. CDR3 sequence: CASSLGGKEHQPQHF. In nucleotides, the CDR3 is TGTGCCAGCAGCTTGGGGGGTAAGGAACATCAGCCCCAGCATTTT.

The chain uses TRBV2 and TRBJ2-1; weak D call: TRBD2 (6 bases). CDR3 size: 14 residues. V was cut by 7 bases and J by 9 bases, with 19 bases left in between. Germline lookup yields CDR1 SNHLY and CDR2 FYNNEI. Here the CDR3 DNA reads TGTGCCAGCAAGGAGGGAGCGGCTAGCATTGAGCAGTTCTTC. It codes for CASKEGAASIEQFF.

This chain links TRBV11-2 with TRBJ1-2; D is unclear. Germline CDR1 SGHAT, CDR2 FQNNGV. This CDR3 is built from 16 residues. Trimming shortened V by 0 bases and J by 7 bases, and 18 bases separated the two germline ends. The CDR3 sequence: CASSLDRRVWAFGYTF. The CDR3 DNA reads TGTGCCAGCAGCTTAGATAGGAGGGTATGGGCGTTTGGCTACACCTTC.

This clone occurred a few times. This sequence joins TRBV18 and TRBJ1-1; 7 bases line up with TRBD1. The CDR3 runs to 15 residues. CDR1 KGHSH and CDR2 LQKENI come from the germline V gene. The trim removed 0 bases at V and 3 bases at J, leaving 4 bases unmatched. CDR3 loop: CASSPPNRGYTEAFF. DNA for the CDR3: TGTGCCAGCTCACCACCGAACAGGGGTTACACTGAAGCTTTCTTT. Complete variable domain (other parts from reference TRBV18 and TRBJ1-1): NAGVMQNPRHLVRRRGQEARLRCSPMKGHSHVYWYRQLPEEGLKFMVYLQKENIIDESGMPKERFSAEFPKEGPSILRIQQVVRGDSAAYFCASSPPNRGYTEAFFGQGTRLTVV.

This chain links TRBV10-3 with TRBJ2-5; 11 bases fit TRBD2. Per the germline V gene, CDR1 is ENHRY and CDR2 is SYGVKD. Trimming took 0 bases from V and 2 from J; bases not matched to a gene: 2. The CDR3 is 16 amino acids. The CDR3 is CAISESRLAGQETQYF. The CDR3 DNA follows: TGTGCCATCAGTGAGTCGAGACTAGCGGGGCAAGAGACCCAGTACTTC.

This chain links TRBV14 with TRBJ2-1; 7 bases agree with TRBD2. V lost 1 base, J lost 9 bases, and 6 bases stayed unmatched. Germline V gene sequence: CDR1 SGHDN, CDR2 FVKESK. The CDR3 length is 14 residues. The CDR3 DNA sequence: TGTGCCAGCAGCCAAGTAACGGGGGGTGGTGAGCAGTTCTTC. Protein: CASSQVTGGGEQFF.

CDR3 in amino acids: CASSRKHGGPNEQFF. CDR3 nucleotides: TGCGCCAGCAGTCGAAAACACGGGGGACCTAATGAGCAGTTCTTC. This sequence joins TRBV10-1 and TRBJ2-1; perhaps TRBD2 as D (6 bases). The CDR3 extends over 15 amino acids. CDR1 WNHNN and CDR2 SYGVQD come from the germline V gene (reference sequence). Trimming took 5 bases from V and 7 from J, leaving 18 bases between them.

This clone has a handful of counts. The gene calls are TRBV27 and TRBJ2-1; 7 bases are shared with TRBD2. Trimming removed 0 bases from V and 15 bases from J; junction bases left unmatched: 14. The CDR3 has 15 amino acids. Germline values: CDR1 MNHEY, CDR2 SMNVEV (reference sequence). The CDR3 DNA sequence: TGTGCCAGCAGTTTATCGCAGTCTAGCGGCCCCCCTCTGTTCTTC. It yields the protein CASSLSQSSGPPLFF.

Remarks on this clone: The same CDR3 can be traced to other DNA sequences in this sample. The chain carries TRBV6-5 and TRBJ1-1; D remains ambiguous. This CDR3 comprises 14 residues. CDR1 and CDR2 (germline): MNHEY, SVGAGI. Trimming took off 0 bases at V and 2 bases at J, with 7 bases between the two ends. The CDR3 DNA reads as TGTGCCAGCAGTTACTCGACTGGAAACACTGAAGCTTTCTTT. It encodes CASSYSTGNTEAFF.

This chain connects TRBV19 to TRBJ2-1; TRBD2 aligns across 10 bases. CDR3 size: 14 residues. The J segment lost 4 bases and the V segment lost 10 bases, leaving 7 bases of the junction unmatched. Germline assignment: CDR1 LNHDA and CDR2 SQIVND (reference sequence). CDR3 amino acids: CATDASGGYNEQFF. The CDR3 DNA follows: TGTGCCACCGATGCTAGCGGGGGTTACAATGAGCAGTTCTTC.